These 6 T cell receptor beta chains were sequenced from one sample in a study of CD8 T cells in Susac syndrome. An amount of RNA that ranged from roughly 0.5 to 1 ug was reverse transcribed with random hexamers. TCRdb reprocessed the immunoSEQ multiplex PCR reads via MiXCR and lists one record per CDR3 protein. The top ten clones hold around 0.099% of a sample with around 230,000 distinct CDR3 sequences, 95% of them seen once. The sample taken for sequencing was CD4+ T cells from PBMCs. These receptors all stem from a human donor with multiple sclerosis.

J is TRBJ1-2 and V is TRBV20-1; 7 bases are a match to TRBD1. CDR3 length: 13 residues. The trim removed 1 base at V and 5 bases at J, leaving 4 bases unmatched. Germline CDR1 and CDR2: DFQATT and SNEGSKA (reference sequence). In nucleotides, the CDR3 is TGCAGTGCTAGAGTGGAGGGGGCGTATGGCTACACCTTC. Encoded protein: CSARVEGAYGYTF.

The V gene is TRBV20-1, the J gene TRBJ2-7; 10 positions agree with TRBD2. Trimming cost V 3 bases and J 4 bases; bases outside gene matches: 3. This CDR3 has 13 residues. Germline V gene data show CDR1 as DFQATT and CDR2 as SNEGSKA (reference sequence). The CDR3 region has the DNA TGCAGTGCTAGTGCTAGCGGGGGTTACGAGCAGTACTTC. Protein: CSASASGGYEQYF.

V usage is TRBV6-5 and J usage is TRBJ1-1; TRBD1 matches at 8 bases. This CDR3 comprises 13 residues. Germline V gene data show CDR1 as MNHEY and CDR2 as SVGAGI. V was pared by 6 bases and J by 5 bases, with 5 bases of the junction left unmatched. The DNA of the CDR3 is TGTGCCAGCAGCCGGACAGGGAGGACTGAAGCTTTCTTT. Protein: CASSRTGRTEAFF.

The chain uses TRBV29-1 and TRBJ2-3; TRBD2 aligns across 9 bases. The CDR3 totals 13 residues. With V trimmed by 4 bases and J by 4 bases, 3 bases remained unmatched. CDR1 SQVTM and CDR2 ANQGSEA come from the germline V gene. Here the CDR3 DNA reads TGCAGCGTTGCCCGCGGGAGGGCAGATACGCAGTATTTT. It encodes CSVARGRADTQYF.

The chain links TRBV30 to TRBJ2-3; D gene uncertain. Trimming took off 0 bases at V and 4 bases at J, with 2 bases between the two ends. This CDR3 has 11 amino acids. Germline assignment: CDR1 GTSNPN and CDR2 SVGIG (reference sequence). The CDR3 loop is CAWSVPDTQYF. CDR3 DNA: TGTGCCTGGAGTGTCCCAGATACGCAGTATTTT.

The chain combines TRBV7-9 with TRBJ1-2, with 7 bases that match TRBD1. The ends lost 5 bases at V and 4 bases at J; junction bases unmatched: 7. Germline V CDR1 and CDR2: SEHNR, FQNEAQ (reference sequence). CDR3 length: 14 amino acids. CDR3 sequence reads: CASSRDSHSYGYTF. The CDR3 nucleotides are TGTGCCAGCAGCCGGGACAGCCATTCCTATGGCTACACCTTC.